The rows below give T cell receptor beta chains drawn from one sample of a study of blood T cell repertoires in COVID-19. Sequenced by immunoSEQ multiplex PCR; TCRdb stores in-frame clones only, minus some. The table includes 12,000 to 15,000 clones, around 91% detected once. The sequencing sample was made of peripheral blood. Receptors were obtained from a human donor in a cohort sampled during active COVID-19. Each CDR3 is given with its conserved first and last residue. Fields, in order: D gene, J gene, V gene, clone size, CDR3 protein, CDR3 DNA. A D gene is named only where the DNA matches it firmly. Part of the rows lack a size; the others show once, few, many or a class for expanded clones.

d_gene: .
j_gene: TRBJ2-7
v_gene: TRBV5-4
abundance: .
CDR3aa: CASSLGGQSPTYEQYF
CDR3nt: TGTGCCAGCAGCTTGGGAGGACAGTCACCAACCTACGAGCAGTACTTC

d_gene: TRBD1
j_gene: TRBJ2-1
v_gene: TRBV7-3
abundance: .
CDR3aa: CASSKDRGDNEQFF
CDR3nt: TGTGCCAGCAGTAAGGACAGGGGGGACAATGAGCAGTTCTTC

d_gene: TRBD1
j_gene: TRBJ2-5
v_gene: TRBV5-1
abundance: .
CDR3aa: CASSPYRGTETQYF
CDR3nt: TGCGCCAGCAGCCCCTACAGGGGAACGGAGACCCAGTACTTC

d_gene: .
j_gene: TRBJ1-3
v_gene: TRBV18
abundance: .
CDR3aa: CASLAGLGNTIYF
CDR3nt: TGTGCCAGCCTGGCGGGGCTGGGAAACACCATATATTTT

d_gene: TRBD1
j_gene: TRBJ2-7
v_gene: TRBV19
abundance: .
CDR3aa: CASSSQGQREQYF
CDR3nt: TGTGCCAGTAGCAGCCAGGGACAGCGGGAGCAGTACTTC

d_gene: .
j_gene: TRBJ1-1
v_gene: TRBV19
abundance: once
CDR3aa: CASSIGRNTEAFF
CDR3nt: TGTGCCAGTAGTATCGGGAGGAACACTGAAGCTTTCTTT

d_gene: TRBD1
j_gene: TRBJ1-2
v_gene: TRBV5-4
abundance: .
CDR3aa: CASSLAGTGGSGYTF
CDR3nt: TGTGCCAGCAGCTTGGCCGGGACAGGGGGCTCTGGCTACACCTTC

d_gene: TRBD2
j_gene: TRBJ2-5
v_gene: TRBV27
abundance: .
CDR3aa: CASSLVGGQETQYF
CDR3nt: TGTGCCAGCAGTTTAGTGGGGGGGCAAGAGACCCAGTACTTC

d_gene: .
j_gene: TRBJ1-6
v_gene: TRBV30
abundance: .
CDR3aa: CAESWLNSPLHF
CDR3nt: TGCGCCGAATCCTGGCTTAATTCACCCCTCCACTTT

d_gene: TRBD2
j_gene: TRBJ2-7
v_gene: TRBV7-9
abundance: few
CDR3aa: CASSSTGLADYEQYF
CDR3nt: TGTGCCAGCAGCTCAACCGGGCTAGCGGACTACGAGCAGTACTTC

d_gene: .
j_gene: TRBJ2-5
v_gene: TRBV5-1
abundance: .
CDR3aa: CASSLPQGLEETQYF
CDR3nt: TGCGCCAGCAGCTTGCCCCAGGGGTTAGAAGAGACCCAGTACTTC

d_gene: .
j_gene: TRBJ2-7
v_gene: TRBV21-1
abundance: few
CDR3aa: CAGGLLGGPFYEQYF
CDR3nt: TGTGCCGGGGGACTGTTGGGAGGGCCGTTTTACGAGCAGTACTTC

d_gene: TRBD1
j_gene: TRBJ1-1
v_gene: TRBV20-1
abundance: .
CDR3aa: CSATGGTEAFF
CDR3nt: TGCAGTGCTACAGGGGGCACTGAAGCTTTCTTT

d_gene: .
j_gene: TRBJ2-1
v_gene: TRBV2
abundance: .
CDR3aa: CASKVASYNEQFF
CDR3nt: TGTGCCAGCAAAGTGGCATCTTACAATGAGCAGTTCTTC

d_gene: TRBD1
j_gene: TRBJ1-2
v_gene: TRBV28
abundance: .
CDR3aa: CASSLQGAVYGYTF
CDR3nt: TGTGCCAGCAGTTTACAGGGGGCCGTCTATGGCTACACCTTC

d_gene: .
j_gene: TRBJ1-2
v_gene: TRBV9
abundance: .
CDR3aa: CASSVGWYSYGYTF
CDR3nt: TGTGCCAGCAGCGTAGGGTGGTATAGCTATGGCTACACCTTC

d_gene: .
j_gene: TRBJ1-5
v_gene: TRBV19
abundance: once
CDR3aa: CASSIAAGPAQPQHF
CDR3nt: TGTGCCAGTAGTATAGCGGCGGGACCGGCCCAGCCCCAGCATTTT

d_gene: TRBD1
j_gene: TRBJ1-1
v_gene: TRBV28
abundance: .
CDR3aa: CASSLWGTANTEAFF
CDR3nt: TGTGCCAGCAGTTTATGGGGGACAGCGAACACTGAAGCTTTCTTT

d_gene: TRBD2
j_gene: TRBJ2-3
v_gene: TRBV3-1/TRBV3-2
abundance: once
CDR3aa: CASTKRSGGVTDTQYF
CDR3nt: TGTGCCAGCACCAAAAGGAGCGGGGGGGTGACAGATACGCAGTATTTT

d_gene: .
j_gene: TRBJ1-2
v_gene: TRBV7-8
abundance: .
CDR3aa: CASSLRGSYGYTF
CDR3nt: TGTGCCAGCAGCCTTCGGGGTTCCTATGGCTACACCTTC

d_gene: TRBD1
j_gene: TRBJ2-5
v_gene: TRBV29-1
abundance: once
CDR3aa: CSVGTGGTQYF
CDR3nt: TGCAGCGTTGGGACAGGGGGGACCCAGTACTTC

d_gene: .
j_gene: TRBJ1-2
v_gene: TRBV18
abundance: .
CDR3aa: CASSPRQGANYGYTF
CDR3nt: TGTGCCAGCTCACCACGGCAGGGCGCTAACTATGGCTACACCTTC

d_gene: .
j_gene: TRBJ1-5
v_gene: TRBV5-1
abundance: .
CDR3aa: CASSLEGHGSNQPQHF
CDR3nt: TGCGCCAGCAGCTTGGAGGGACACGGTAGCAATCAGCCCCAGCATTTT

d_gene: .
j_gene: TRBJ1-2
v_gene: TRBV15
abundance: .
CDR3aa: CATSRDRLYGYTF
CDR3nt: TGTGCCACCAGCAGAGATCGACTCTATGGCTACACCTTC

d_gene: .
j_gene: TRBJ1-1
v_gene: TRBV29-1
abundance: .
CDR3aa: CSVVWGGVAEAFF
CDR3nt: TGCAGCGTCGTGTGGGGCGGAGTGGCTGAAGCTTTCTTT

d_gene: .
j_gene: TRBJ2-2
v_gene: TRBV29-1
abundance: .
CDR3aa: CSVARSNTGELFF
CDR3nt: TGCAGCGTTGCTAGATCGAACACCGGGGAGCTGTTTTTT

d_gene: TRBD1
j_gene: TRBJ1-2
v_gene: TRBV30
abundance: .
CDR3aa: CAWSTPGTGAPFLDGYTF
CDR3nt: TGTGCCTGGAGTACCCCCGGGACAGGGGCTCCCTTTCTCGATGGCTACACCTTC

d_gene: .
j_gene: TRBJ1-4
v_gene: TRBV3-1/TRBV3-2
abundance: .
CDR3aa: CASSQGARELFF
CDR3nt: TGTGCCAGCAGCCAAGGGGCGAGAGAACTGTTTTTT

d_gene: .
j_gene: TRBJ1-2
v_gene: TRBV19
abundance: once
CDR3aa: CASSTHPGRPNYGYTF
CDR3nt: TGTGCCAGTAGTACCCATCCAGGGAGGCCTAACTATGGCTACACCTTC

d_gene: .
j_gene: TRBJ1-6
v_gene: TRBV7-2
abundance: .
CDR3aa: CASSFTGFNSPLHF
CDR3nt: TGTGCCAGCAGCTTCACAGGGTTTAATTCACCCCTCCACTTT

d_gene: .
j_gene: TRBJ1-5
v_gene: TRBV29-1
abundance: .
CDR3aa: CSVAPGADQPQHF
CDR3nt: TGCAGCGTAGCACCGGGAGCCGATCAGCCCCAGCATTTT

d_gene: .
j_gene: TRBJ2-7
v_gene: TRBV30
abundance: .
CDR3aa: CAWSDKIEEQYF
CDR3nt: TGTGCCTGGAGTGACAAGATCGAAGAGCAGTACTTC

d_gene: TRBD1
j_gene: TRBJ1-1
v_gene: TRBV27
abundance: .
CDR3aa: CASNGQGKTEAFF
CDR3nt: TGTGCCAGCAACGGACAGGGGAAGACTGAAGCTTTCTTT

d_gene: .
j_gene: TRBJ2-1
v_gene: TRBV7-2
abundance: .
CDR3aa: CASSLGPLQRVPFF
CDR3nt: TGTGCCAGCAGCTTAGGGCCCCTCCAGAGGGTTCCGTTCTTC

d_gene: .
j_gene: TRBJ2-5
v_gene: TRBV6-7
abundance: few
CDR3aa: CASSYSGPDEFQETQYF
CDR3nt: TGTGCCAGCAGTTACTCTGGGCCGGATGAATTCCAAGAGACCCAGTACTTC

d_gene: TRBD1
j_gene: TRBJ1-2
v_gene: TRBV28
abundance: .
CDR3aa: CASSFPSGAGGYGYTF
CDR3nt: TGTGCCAGCAGTTTTCCCTCGGGTGCAGGGGGCTATGGCTACACCTTC

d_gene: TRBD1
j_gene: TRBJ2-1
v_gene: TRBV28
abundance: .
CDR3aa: CASSETGWSSYNEQFF
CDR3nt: TGTGCCAGCAGTGAGACAGGGTGGAGCTCCTACAATGAGCAGTTCTTC

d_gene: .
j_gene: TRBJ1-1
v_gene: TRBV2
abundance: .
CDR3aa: CASSGKGGLNTEAFF
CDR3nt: TGTGCCAGCAGTGGAAAGGGAGGACTGAACACTGAAGCTTTCTTT

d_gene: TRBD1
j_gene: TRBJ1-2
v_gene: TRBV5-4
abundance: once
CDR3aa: CASSSGTGLVNYGYTF
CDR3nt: TGTGCCAGCAGCTCCGGGACAGGACTTGTAAACTATGGCTACACCTTC

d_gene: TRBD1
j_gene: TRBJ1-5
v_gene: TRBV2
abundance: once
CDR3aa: CASSEVGGGNQPQHF
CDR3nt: TGTGCCAGCAGTGAAGTAGGGGGCGGCAATCAGCCCCAGCATTTT

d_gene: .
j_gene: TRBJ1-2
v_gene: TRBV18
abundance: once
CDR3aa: CASSPPAVTGKGYTF
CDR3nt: TGTGCCAGCTCACCACCGGCCGTGACCGGGAAAGGCTACACCTTC

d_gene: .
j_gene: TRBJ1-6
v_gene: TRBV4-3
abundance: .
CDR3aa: CASSQDMTDRSSWSSPLHF
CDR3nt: TGCGCCAGCAGCCAAGATATGACAGACAGAAGCTCTTGGAGTTCACCCCTCCACTTT

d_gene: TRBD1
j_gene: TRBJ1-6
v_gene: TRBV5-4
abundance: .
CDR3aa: CASSSPTGGTNSPLHF
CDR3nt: TGTGCCAGCAGCTCCCCGACAGGGGGGACTAATTCACCCCTCCACTTT

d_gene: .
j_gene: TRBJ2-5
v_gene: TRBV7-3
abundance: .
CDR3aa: CASSLGGVPETQYF
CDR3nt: TGTGCCAGCAGCTTAGGCGGGGTCCCCGAGACCCAGTACTTC

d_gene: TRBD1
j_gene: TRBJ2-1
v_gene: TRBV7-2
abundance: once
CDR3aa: CASSRDRVDNEQFF
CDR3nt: TGTGCCAGCAGTCGGGACAGGGTGGACAATGAGCAGTTCTTC